Included here is one T cell receptor (beta chain) sequence, with context. In the authors' methods: The authors estimated nucleated cell counts from reference gene primer amplification. TCRdb's table, derived via immunoSEQ multiplex PCR, lists solely in-frame clones and lacks some. V and J calls and clone size are those listed in that table; D and trimming were worked out from the DNA. The table includes 350,000 or so clones, 88% detected once. The source of the sample is a study of blood T cell repertoires in COVID-19. V was clipped by 5 bases and J by 0 bases, with 12 bases between them. Germline values: CDR1 KGHSH, CDR2 LQKENI. The CDR3 totals 15 residues.

The chain couples TRBV18 to TRBJ2-3, with D perhaps matching TRBD2 (5 bases). The clonotype comes from a woman in her 30s who had been exposed to COVID-19. Sequencing was performed on PBMCs or T cells enriched from blood (not recorded which). The CDR3 is CASSSSGSSTDTQYF. The CDR3 nucleotides read TGTGCCAGCTCATCGTCGGGATCTAGCACAGATACGCAGTATTTT.